Listed here are 22 T cell receptor beta chains from one sample, sequenced in a study of shared clonotypes between healthy human individuals. Generated by immunoSEQ multiplex PCR, the TCRdb table keeps only in-frame clones and is missing some. The sample yields around 690,000 clones, 90% seen once. Material for sequencing was memory CD8+ T cells from PBMCs. As to subset: CD45RO+ cells pooled with CCR7-negative TemRA cells. These receptors all come from a man aged 18 to 35 in good health. Some clones in this sample may be carry-over from other donors' samples.

This clone was recorded only once. The V gene is TRBV28, the J gene TRBJ2-7, with TRBD2 matching 8 bases. CDR3 length: 16 amino acids. Germline loops: CDR1 MDHEN, CDR2 SYDVKM. V shed 7 bases and J 4 bases; nucleotides not matched to a gene: 15. This CDR3 is CASTLFCAGGEYEQYF. The CDR3 DNA is TGTGCCAGCACTCTCTTCTGCGCGGGAGGAGAATACGAGCAGTACTTC.

The chain links TRBV15 to TRBJ1-4, with a tentative D call TRBD1 (5 bases). The CDR3 has 17 amino acids. Germline values: CDR1 LNHNV, CDR2 YYDKDF (reference sequence). Trimming stripped 3 bases from V and 4 bases from J, with 18 bases between. The CDR3 region is CATSSQSGGRVNEKLFF. The CDR3 region has the DNA TGTGCCACCAGCAGCCAGTCCGGCGGCAGGGTTAATGAAAAACTGTTTTTT.

This chain links TRBV27 with TRBJ2-7; D may correspond to TRBD1 or TRBD2 (5 bases each). The germline gives CDR1 MNHEY, CDR2 SMNVEV (reference sequence). This CDR3 is built from 14 residues. V lost 2 bases and J lost 4, with 12 bases in between. For the CDR3, the DNA is TGTGCCAGCAGTTTAGAGGGACCATGGTACGAGCAGTACTTC. Residues: CASSLEGPWYEQYF.

The rearrangement links TRBV5-5 to TRBJ1-1; no reliable D call. The CDR3 extends over 14 amino acids. Per the germline V gene, CDR1 is SGHKS and CDR2 is YYEKEE (reference sequence). V shed 4 bases and J shed 0 bases, with 10 bases lying between them. This chain's CDR3 is CASSGAGMNTEAFF. CDR3 nucleotide sequence: TGTGCCAGCAGCGGCGCGGGCATGAACACTGAAGCTTTCTTT.

V gene TRBV6-1 combines with J gene TRBJ1-1, with D perhaps TRBD1 (6 bases). Germline CDR1 is MNHNS and CDR2 is SASEGT. The CDR3 consists of 14 residues. Trimming stripped 10 bases from V and 3 bases from J, with 18 bases between. The CDR3 sequence is CATRYGRGDTEAFF. The DNA for the CDR3 is TGTGCCACCCGCTACGGGAGGGGGGACACTGAAGCTTTCTTT.

This chain connects TRBV19 to TRBJ1-5; no clear D gene. Looked up from germline, CDR1 is LNHDA and CDR2 is SQIVND (reference sequence). V lost 3 bases and J lost 1, with 10 bases in between. The CDR3 has 15 residues. The DNA of the CDR3 is TGTGCCAGTAGTATCTGGGGTGGAAGCAATCAGCCCCAGCATTTT. Translated, it gives CASSIWGGSNQPQHF. Supplemented by reference TRBV19 and TRBJ1-5, the full variable domain reads DGGITQSPKYLFRKEGQNVTLSCEQNLNHDAMYWYRQDPGQGLRLIYYSQIVNDFQKGDIAEGYSVSREKKESFPLTVTSAQKNPTAFYLCASSIWGGSNQPQHFGDGTRLSIL.

The chain has TRBV7-3 and TRBJ2-1; TRBD1 agrees at 7 bases. Germline loops: CDR1 SGHTA, CDR2 FQGTGA. The CDR3 contains 15 residues. V shed 5 bases and J 8 bases; nucleotides not matched to a gene: 12. The CDR3 bases are TGTGCCAGCAGCCTAGACAGGGCGCCTAGGGATGAGCAGTTCTTC. It translates to CASSLDRAPRDEQFF.

The rearrangement uses TRBV20-1 and TRBJ1-1; no clear D gene. The germline V gene encodes CDR1 DFQATT and CDR2 SNEGSKA (reference sequence). V was pared by 5 bases and J by 2 bases, with 3 bases between. This CDR3 comprises 10 residues. This CDR3 is CSAPNTEAFF. DNA for the CDR3: TGCAGTGCTCCTAACACTGAAGCTTTCTTT.

The V and J genes are TRBV19 and TRBJ2-7; 14 positions match TRBD2. J gave up 2 bases and V 5 bases, and 5 bases lay outside the gene matches. The germline CDR1 and CDR2 sequences are LNHDA and SQIVND (reference sequence). The CDR3 loop spans 16 amino acids. The CDR3 nucleotides are TGTGCCAGTAGTGTCCGGACTAGCGGGAGGACCTACGAGCAGTACTTC. Amino acids: CASSVRTSGRTYEQYF.

Turning to this clone: Mismatch with germline at one junction end may stem from a read error. The CDR3 DNA follows: TGTGCCAGCAGTCTCGACAGGGGCAACCAGCCCCAGCATTTT. It translates to CASSLDRGNQPQHF. The gene calls are TRBV28 and TRBJ1-5; TRBD1 matches 8 bases. Germline values: CDR1 MDHEN, CDR2 SYDVKM. CDR3 size: 14 residues.

V gene TRBV9 combines with J gene TRBJ1-1; D is undetermined. Germline V CDR1 and CDR2: SGDLS, YYNGEE. The CDR3 loop spans 11 amino acids. With 2 bases removed from V and 6 bases from J, the gap between germline ends came to 5 bases. The CDR3 is CASSVPPEAFF. In DNA, the CDR3 is TGTGCCAGCAGCGTTCCGCCTGAAGCTTTCTTT.

The rearrangement links TRBV11-2 to TRBJ1-4; 7 positions match TRBD1. The CDR3 runs to 15 residues. After removal of 5 bases from V and 5 bases from J, the junction contained 8 bases not matched to a gene. CDR1 SGHAT and CDR2 FQNNGV come from the germline V gene. The CDR3 DNA reads TGTGCCAGCAGCGGGCGACAGGGAACAAATGAAAAACTGTTTTTT. It is translated as CASSGRQGTNEKLFF.

This clone is a singleton in its sample. The rearrangement uses TRBV27 and TRBJ2-3, with 11 nucleotides matching TRBD2. The V segment lost 5 bases and the J segment 0 bases; nucleotides outside the gene matches: 4. Germline V lookup: CDR1 MNHEY, CDR2 SMNVEV (reference sequence). The CDR3 length is 16 residues. DNA of the CDR3: TGTGCCAGCAGTCTGGGGACTAGCGGTAGCACAGATACGCAGTATTTT. This sequence encodes CASSLGTSGSTDTQYF.

In its sample, this clone was seen a few times. The chain links TRBV6-4 to TRBJ2-2; D ambiguous. The germline V and J ends were trimmed by 3 bases and 5 bases, with 13 bases remaining between them. Germline CDR1 reads MRHNA; CDR2 reads SNTAGT. This CDR3 is 15 amino acids long. CDR3 sequence: CASSESSGGTGELFF. The DNA of the CDR3 is TGTGCCAGCAGTGAAAGTTCGGGCGGTACCGGGGAGCTGTTTTTT.

The chain employs TRBV5-4 and TRBJ1-2; TRBD1 matches at 8 bases. The length of the CDR3 is 15 residues. Germline-derived CDR1 and CDR2 are SGHNT and YYREEE (reference sequence). J was trimmed by 1 base and V by 0 bases; bases with no gene match: 2. The CDR3, as DNA: TGTGCCAGCAGCTTGGACAGGGGGGGTAACTATGGCTACACCTTC. It specifies CASSLDRGGNYGYTF.

The rearrangement joins TRBV5-4 to TRBJ2-1; 9 bases are a match to TRBD2. Germline V lookup: CDR1 SGHNT, CDR2 YYREEE (reference sequence). Germline trimming cut 4 bases from V and 7 bases from J; bases unmatched to any gene: 18. This CDR3 has 18 amino acids. Here the CDR3 DNA reads TGTGCCAGCAGCGGGGAGTGGTTAGCGGGAGCTGCTGGGAATGAGCAGTTCTTC. This codes for CASSGEWLAGAAGNEQFF.

This chain joins TRBV4-1 and TRBJ1-2; D might be TRBD1 (6 bases). This CDR3 contains 17 residues. V lost 2 bases and J 5 bases, leaving 21 bases between the germline ends. The germline V gene encodes CDR1 MGHRA and CDR2 YSYEKL. The CDR3 nucleotides read TGCGCCAGCAGCCAAAGGTATTTAGGGGGTGCGTCGTATGGCTACACCTTC. Translating it yields CASSQRYLGGASYGYTF.

The rearrangement links TRBV11-1 to TRBJ2-7; 8 bases are a match to TRBD2. Germline lookup yields CDR1 SGHAT and CDR2 FQDESV (reference sequence). This CDR3 is built from 15 residues. Trimming at V came to 3 bases and at J to 3 bases, leaving 7 bases not matched to a gene. The CDR3 nucleotides are TGTGCCAGCAGCTTGGGTTCCAGCGGGAGCTACGAGCAGTACTTC. The encoded protein is CASSLGSSGSYEQYF.

V and J are TRBV19 and TRBJ2-7; unclear D gene. The CDR3 is made up of 14 amino acids. Germline V gene sequence: CDR1 LNHDA, CDR2 SQIVND (reference sequence). The V end lost 3 bases, the J end lost 6 bases, and 15 bases lay between the germline ends. In DNA, the CDR3 is TGTGCCAGTAGTATCGCGCAGTCGGCAGGCGAGCAGTACTTC. It translates to CASSIAQSAGEQYF.

The V and J genes are TRBV12-5 and TRBJ2-1; D possibly corresponds to TRBD2 (5 bases). Trimming removed 2 bases from V and 8 bases from J, with 19 bases in between. The CDR3 length is 16 residues. In germline, CDR1 is LGHNT, CDR2 FRNRAP. CDR3 in amino acids: CASGLSPGRGYDEQFF. CDR3 sequence (DNA): TGTGCTAGTGGTTTGTCCCCAGGACGCGGGTACGATGAGCAGTTCTTC. The full variable domain, rest sourced from reference TRBV12-5 and TRBJ2-1, is DARVTQTPRHKVTEMGQEVTMRCQPILGHNTVFWYRQTMMQGLELLAYFRNRAPLDDSGMPKDRFSAEMPDATLATLKIQPSEPRDSAVYFCASGLSPGRGYDEQFFGPGTRLTVL.

The V gene is TRBV4-2, the J gene TRBJ2-7, with D hard to call. The V gene's germline CDR1 is LGHNA and CDR2 YNFKEQ. The CDR3 length is 13 residues. Trimming left V 0 bases short and J 3 bases short, with 6 bases between. CDR3 in amino acids: CASSQDRFYEQYF. The CDR3 bases are TGTGCCAGCAGCCAAGACAGGTTCTACGAGCAGTACTTC.

CDR3 sequence reads: CASSLLARIYEQYF. The CDR3 DNA is TGTGCCAGCAGTTTATTGGCTAGAATCTACGAGCAGTACTTC. The J gene is TRBJ2-7, the V gene TRBV27, with D hard to call. The CDR3 length is 14 residues. Trimming removed 1 base from V and 3 bases from J, with 10 bases in between. Germline CDR1 is MNHEY and CDR2 is SMNVEV (reference sequence).